A single sample gave rise to the 25 T cell receptor beta chains below, sequenced in a study of T cell repertoires in cytomegalovirus infection. TCRdb processed the reads anew with MiXCR; each CDR3 protein has one entry. The sample holds around 450,000 distinct CDR3 sequences, about 11% seen once. Sequenced sample: PBMCs. Receptor source: a human donor in good health (CMV status not recorded). Some clones in this sample may be carry-over from other donors' samples.

The V and J genes are TRBV12-3 or TRBV12-4 and TRBJ2-1; 15 positions agree with TRBD2. The CDR3 runs 19 residues. J lost 0 bases, V lost 6 bases, and 9 bases had no gene match. The chain's CDR3 is CASRGLAGGVISSYNEQFF. The DNA of the CDR3 is TGTGCCAGCAGGGGACTAGCGGGAGGCGTTATCAGCTCCTACAATGAGCAGTTCTTC.

This clonotype was seen at least ten times. The V and J genes are TRBV7-6 and TRBJ1-1; perhaps TRBD1 as D (5 bases). The CDR3 contains 16 residues. Trimming shortened V by 4 bases and J by 5 bases, and 20 bases separated the two germline ends. The V gene's germline CDR1 is SGHVS and CDR2 FNYEAQ. CDR3 in DNA: TGTGCCAGCAGCTCCCCTGGAGGGGCCCCGGGAACTGAAGCTTTCTTT. It encodes CASSSPGGAPGTEAFF.

V and J are TRBV18 and TRBJ2-2, with a tentative D call TRBD1 (6 bases). CDR3 length equals 16 residues. Germline CDR1 reads KGHSH; CDR2 reads LQKENI. Deletions cut 2 bases from V and 4 bases from J, with 14 bases between. CDR3 sequence: CASSPEAVGATGELFF. The CDR3 nucleotides read TGTGCCAGCTCACCAGAGGCAGTGGGGGCCACCGGGGAGCTGTTTTTT.

This rearrangement joins TRBV28 to TRBJ2-1; 7 bases match TRBD2. V shed 6 bases, J shed 6 bases, and the junction held 5 bases outside the gene matches. Germline V gives CDR1 MDHEN, CDR2 SYDVKM. The CDR3 consists of 13 residues. The CDR3 DNA is TGTGCCAGCAGGGGCGGGAGAGGCAATGAGCAGTTCTTC. It specifies CASRGGRGNEQFF.

The chain carries TRBV3-1 and TRBJ2-7; D call uncertain. V gave up 0 bases and J gave up 4 bases, with 16 bases separating them. Per the germline V gene, CDR1 is LGHDT and CDR2 is YNNKEL (reference sequence). The CDR3 loop spans 16 amino acids. CDR3 protein: CASSQDLSGRPYEQYF. In DNA, the CDR3 is TGTGCCAGCAGCCAAGATTTATCGGGCAGGCCTTACGAGCAGTACTTC.

This clonotype has at least ten counts. This sequence joins TRBV29-1 and TRBJ2-7, with D hard to call. The CDR3 sequence is 12 residues long. CDR1 is SQVTM and CDR2 is ANQGSEA in the germline V gene. The V end was cut by 0 bases, the J end by 1 base, with 4 bases between. The CDR3 region has the DNA TGCAGCGTTGAAGACGGATCCTACGAGCAGTACTTC. Amino acid sequence: CSVEDGSYEQYF.

This clonotype was observed at least ten times. The chain recombines TRBV7-2 with TRBJ2-7; weak D call: TRBD2 (5 bases). V lost 5 bases and J lost 2, with 13 bases in between. The CDR3 consists of 14 residues. Germline V gene sequence: CDR1 SGHTA, CDR2 FQGNSA. CDR3 DNA: TGTGCCAGCAGCGCTGGACTGACCGCCTACGAGCAGTACTTC. It is translated as CASSAGLTAYEQYF.

This clonotype came up many times. The chain carries TRBV7-9 and TRBJ2-2; D gene unclear. CDR1 is SEHNR, CDR2 FQNEAQ, per germline (reference sequence). The CDR3 has 15 amino acids. V lost 4 bases and J 5 bases, leaving 14 bases between the germline ends. This CDR3 reads CASSSLEMRTGELFF. The CDR3, as DNA: TGTGCCAGCAGCTCCCTAGAGATGCGGACCGGGGAGCTGTTTTTT.

This clonotype showed up just a few times. The V call is TRBV9, the J call TRBJ1-2; D unclear. The germline V gene has CDR1 SGDLS and CDR2 YYNGEE. The CDR3 contains 18 residues. The V gene lost 3 bases and the J gene lost 0 bases, with 21 bases spanning the gap. The CDR3 coding sequence is TGTGCCAGCAGCGGAGACCCCATGAGAAGGCCGCCTAACTATGGCTACACCTTC. This sequence encodes CASSGDPMRRPPNYGYTF.

This clonotype came up a few times. The chain joins TRBV28 to TRBJ1-2; D might be TRBD1 (5 bases). The CDR3 extends over 16 amino acids. V dropped 3 bases and J dropped 3 bases, with 17 bases sitting between them. Germline V gives CDR1 MDHEN, CDR2 SYDVKM. This CDR3 reads CASSFQGWLVDYGYTF. CDR3 bases: TGTGCCAGCAGTTTTCAGGGTTGGTTAGTGGACTATGGCTACACCTTC.

This clonotype was observed many times. V usage is TRBV4-1 and J usage is TRBJ2-2; 7 bases align to TRBD2. Germline trimming cut 1 base from V and 5 bases from J; bases unmatched to any gene: 13. This CDR3 has 18 residues. Per the germline V gene, CDR1 is MGHRA and CDR2 is YSYEKL. The CDR3 nucleotides read TGCGCCAGCAGCCAAGGGGCGGCTGCGGGGGACGGAACCGGGGAGCTGTTTTTT. Translated, it gives CASSQGAAAGDGTGELFF.

This clonotype was picked up a small number of times. The J gene is TRBJ2-3, the V gene TRBV7-2; 9 bases line up with TRBD1. CDR1 is SGHTA and CDR2 is FQGNSA in the germline V gene. The CDR3 loop spans 15 amino acids. Trimming removed 2 bases from V and 5 bases from J; junction bases left unmatched: 5. CDR3 nucleotide sequence: TGTGCCAGCAGCTTACCGGACAGGGGAGGAGATACGCAGTATTTT. Protein sequence: CASSLPDRGGDTQYF.

This clonotype was recorded at least ten times. The chain uses TRBV2 and TRBJ2-7; 8 bases match TRBD2. Unmatched junction bases numbered 6, after V lost 2 bases and J lost 0 bases. The CDR3 consists of 16 residues. CDR1 and CDR2 from the germline V gene are SNHLY and FYNNEI. The CDR3 spells CASSESQREISYEQYF. The CDR3 coding sequence is TGTGCCAGCAGTGAATCTCAGCGGGAGATCTCCTACGAGCAGTACTTC.

This clonotype was seen many times. The J gene is TRBJ1-2, the V gene TRBV11-2, with a weak D call TRBD1 (6 bases). Germline values: CDR1 SGHAT, CDR2 FQNNGV. Trimming took 5 bases from V and 3 from J, leaving 13 bases between them. The CDR3 has 14 amino acids. For the CDR3, the DNA is TGTGCCAGCAGCCCAGGGGTTCTAGACTATGGCTACACCTTC. Protein sequence: CASSPGVLDYGYTF.

Ten or more counts support this clonotype. As DNA, the CDR3 is TGTGCCAGCACTGTTGTGGACCCTACGCAGTATTTT. This translates into CASTVVDPTQYF. The chain links TRBV6-1 to TRBJ2-3; D not certain. Trimming left V 7 bases short and J 8 bases short, with 13 bases between. CDR1 is MNHNS, CDR2 SASEGT, per germline. The CDR3 extends over 12 amino acids.

In this sample, this clonotype turned up many times. The gene calls are TRBV7-9 and TRBJ1-2, with D possibly matching TRBD1 (5 bases). Germline V lookup: CDR1 SEHNR, CDR2 FQNEAQ (reference sequence). The CDR3 covers 13 residues. The germline V and J ends were trimmed by 5 bases and 8 bases, with 15 bases remaining between them. The CDR3 here is CASSPRQGRGYTF. CDR3 nucleotides: TGTGCCAGCAGCCCCCGTCAGGGCCGCGGCTACACCTTC.

This clonotype appeared many times. The chain has TRBV6-1 and TRBJ2-3; D uncertain. Per germline, CDR1 MNHNS and CDR2 SASEGT. V lost 6 bases and J lost 0, with 10 bases in between. The CDR3 is 14 residues long. CDR3 amino acids: CASSYHISTDTQYF. As DNA, the CDR3 is TGTGCCAGCAGCTACCACATCAGCACAGATACGCAGTATTTT.

This clonotype appeared many times. This chain joins TRBV19 and TRBJ1-5; a weak D match, TRBD1 (5 bases). Trimming cost V 6 bases and J 5 bases, with 20 bases left between them. CDR3 length equals 16 residues. The germline V gene has CDR1 LNHDA and CDR2 SQIVND (reference sequence). The CDR3 DNA is TGTGCCAGTAGAGGCCTGGGGCAGGGATCTCATCAGCCCCAGCATTTT. As protein: CASRGLGQGSHQPQHF.

The CDR3 DNA sequence: TGTGCCAGTAGTATAAGCGCGGGAGTGGGAACCGGGGAGCTGTTTTTT. The encoded protein is CASSISAGVGTGELFF. The gene calls are TRBV19 and TRBJ2-2; TRBD2 matches at 7 bases. Germline V gives CDR1 LNHDA, CDR2 SQIVND (reference sequence). The V and J ends lost 2 bases and 5 bases, in that order; junction bases with no gene match: 8. This CDR3 comprises 16 residues.

This clonotype was observed at least ten times. The chain joins TRBV15 to TRBJ1-2; possible D gene TRBD1, 5 bases. From germline, CDR1 is LNHNV and CDR2 YYDKDF (reference sequence). With 3 bases removed from V and 5 bases from J, the gap between germline ends came to 16 bases. The CDR3 totals 15 residues. The CDR3 region has the DNA TGTGCCACCAGCAGGGGTACTAGGGGTTGGTATGGCTACACCTTC. Amino acid sequence: CATSRGTRGWYGYTF.

This clonotype has ten or more counts. V gene TRBV12-3 or TRBV12-4 combines with J gene TRBJ1-1, with unresolved D. CDR3 length: 15 amino acids. Trimming pared 1 base from V and 6 bases from J, leaving 15 bases between. CDR3 in DNA: TGTGCCAGCAGTTTAGACCCTTCAGGTGAGGCTGAAGCTTTCTTT. Amino acids: CASSLDPSGEAEAFF.

The sample holds many counts of this clonotype. This rearrangement joins TRBV6-1 to TRBJ1-1; TRBD1 is a possible D gene (6 bases). The CDR3 runs 14 residues. Germline V gene lookup returns CDR1 MNHNS and CDR2 SASEGT. Trimming took off 3 bases at V and 1 base at J, with 9 bases between the two ends. This CDR3 is CASSDGGPNTEAFF. The CDR3 DNA sequence: TGTGCCAGCAGTGATGGGGGCCCGAACACTGAAGCTTTCTTT.

In this sample, this clonotype turned up many times. This sequence joins TRBV20-1 and TRBJ2-4; D possibly corresponds to TRBD1 (5 bases). Germline values: CDR1 DFQATT, CDR2 SNEGSKA (reference sequence). Trimming left V 6 bases short and J 0 bases short, with 15 bases between. The CDR3 spans 15 residues. The CDR3 DNA reads TGCAGTGCCCCGACAGACCAGCTAGCCAAAAACATTCAGTACTTC. Its translation: CSAPTDQLAKNIQYF.

This clonotype was seen many times. This chain joins TRBV12-3 or TRBV12-4 and TRBJ1-5; no definite D call. The ends were cut back, 6 bases at V and 6 bases at J, with 18 bases in the middle. CDR3 length: 15 residues. As DNA, the CDR3 is TGTGCCAGCAGGCCACCCGGGCCCCGTGGTCAGCCCCAGCATTTT. Protein sequence: CASRPPGPRGQPQHF.

This clonotype was counted ten times or more. This rearrangement joins TRBV28 to TRBJ2-1, with TRBD2 identical over 11 bases. V gave up 4 bases and J gave up 5 bases; unmatched junction bases: 4. The CDR3 is made up of 15 amino acids. CDR1 and CDR2 (germline): MDHEN, SYDVKM. DNA of the CDR3: TGTGCCAGCAGTTCAGGGGGACTAGCGGACAATGAGCAGTTCTTC. Translation gives CASSSGGLADNEQFF.